Shown below are 22 T cell receptor beta chains from a single sample sequenced in a study of tumor and adjacent non-tumor tissue in lung cancer. This sample's RNA came from whole unsorted tissue. The normal lung tissue was taken more than 3 cm from the tumor edge. Three rounds of nested PCR, following a modified ARM-PCR protocol, produced the TCRbeta library. TCRdb re-called the multiplex PCR reads through MiXCR, storing one row per CDR3 protein. The table lists roughly 75,000 distinct CDR3 sequences, 65% to 75% of them singletons. Sequencing input: distant non-tumor lung tissue. The source of these receptors is a woman aged 45-65 years with non-small cell lung cancer.

The V gene is TRBV28, the J gene TRBJ2-3, with 10 bases lining up with TRBD2. Germline V gene lookup returns CDR1 MDHEN and CDR2 SYDVKM. V was pared by 8 bases and J by 8 bases, with 13 bases of the junction left unmatched. The CDR3 sequence is 15 residues long. In nucleotides, the CDR3 is TGTGCCAGCCTCCATGCTAGCGGGAGTCGTAGTACGCAGTATTTT. Amino acids: CASLHASGSRSTQYF.

This clonotype was counted many times. The rearrangement joins TRBV20-1 to TRBJ1-1, with 7 nucleotides matching TRBD1. The CDR3 has 15 amino acids. Germline V gives CDR1 DFQATT, CDR2 SNEGSKA (reference sequence). V was pared by 3 bases and J by 5 bases, with 12 bases of the junction left unmatched. This CDR3 is CSASGRGQGSTEAFF. CDR3 nucleotide sequence: TGCAGTGCTAGTGGTAGGGGGCAAGGTTCGACTGAAGCTTTCTTT.

The chain employs TRBV29-1 and TRBJ2-7; D perhaps matches TRBD2 (6 bases). Germline-derived CDR1 and CDR2 are SQVTM and ANQGSEA. CDR3 length: 15 residues. With 7 bases removed from V and 4 bases from J, the gap between germline ends came to 23 bases. The CDR3 spells CSADLLVGGLYEQYF. CDR3 nucleotides: TGCAGCGCTGACCTATTAGTGGGAGGTCTTTACGAGCAGTACTTC.

This clonotype was counted only a few times. Just one base apart from a much larger clone, this may be a read error. For the CDR3, the DNA is TGTGCCATCAGCCCCATAGTGGCCCCCTACGAGCAGTACTTC. As protein: CAISPIVAPYEQYF. This rearrangement joins TRBV11-2 to TRBJ2-7; D gene unclear. CDR1 is SGHAT and CDR2 is FQNNGV in the germline V gene. The CDR3 contains 14 residues.

On this clonotype: A much larger clone sits a single nucleotide away, making a read error possible. The chain is built from TRBV20-1 and TRBJ1-5; 9 bases map to TRBD1. This CDR3 region has 14 residues. CDR1 and CDR2 from the germline V gene are DFQATT and SNEGSKA (reference sequence). Trimming removed 8 bases from V and 1 base from J; junction bases left unmatched: 6. CDR3 in amino acids: CSTRTGVSNQPQHF. The DNA of the CDR3 is TGCAGTACTCGGACAGGGGTAAGCAATCAGCCCCAGCATTTT.

The chain is built from TRBV6-2 or TRBV6-3 and TRBJ1-2; 9 positions agree with TRBD1. CDR1 and CDR2 (germline): MNHEY, SVGEGT. The CDR3 sequence is 14 residues long. CDR3 sequence reads: CESSRGQGQDGYTF. CDR3 bases: TGTGAAAGTAGCCGCGGACAGGGGCAGGATGGCTACACCTTC.

A remark on this clonotype: This may be a read error: a much more frequent sequence differs by one nucleotide. The rearrangement uses TRBV20-1 and TRBJ2-7; no firm D call. Germline CDR1 DFQATT, CDR2 SNEGSKA (reference sequence). This CDR3 comprises 14 residues. CDR3 in DNA: TGCAGTGCTAGAGATCCGAGCGAGCCCTACGAGGAGTACTTC. Protein: CSARDPSEPYEEYF.

Notes on this clonotype: The CDR3 does not end in the conserved phenylalanine or tryptophan, so this is likely a read error. The limits of the CDR3 on the DNA are not certain, so only TCRdb's listed CDR3 is given. V is TRBV20-1 and J is TRBJ2-1; the D call TRBD2 from the table was never checked on the DNA. Germline CDR1 and CDR2: DFQATT and SNEGSKA (reference sequence). Termini included, the CDR3 measures 14 amino acids. The CDR3 here is CNASGRYSYNEEFL.

In regard to this clonotype: With a much larger clone just one base away, this may be a read error. The chain joins TRBV29-1 to TRBJ2-7; possibly TRBD2 for D (6 bases). V lost 4 bases and J lost 1, with 14 bases in between. The CDR3 is 14 residues long. From germline, CDR1 is SQVTM and CDR2 ANQGSEA. The CDR3 nucleotides read TGCAGCGTTGTATTGGTGGGAGGTTCCTACGAGCAGTACTTC. It is translated as CSVVLVGGSYEQYF.

Turning to this clonotype: In this CDR3 the conserved last residue, phenylalanine or tryptophan, is missing, so a read error is likely. This chain uses TRBV5-6 with TRBJ2-7, with D hard to call. Trimming shortened V by 0 bases and J by 3 bases, and 10 bases separated the two germline ends. This CDR3 has 14 residues. Germline assignment: CDR1 SGHDT and CDR2 YYEEEE. CDR3 in amino acids: CASSLVGGHYEQYL. DNA for the CDR3: TGTGCCAGCAGCTTGGTTGGCGGCCACTACGAGCAGTACCTC.

A remark on this clonotype: One end of the junction is discordant with germline, which a read error may explain. The V gene is TRBV7-8, the J gene TRBJ2-1, with TRBD1 matching over 9 bases. Germline lookup yields CDR1 SGHVS and CDR2 FQNEAQ. The CDR3 contains 17 residues. This chain's CDR3 is CTSSTKPGQGFYNEQFF. Here the CDR3 DNA reads TGTACCAGCAGCACTAAACCGGGACAGGGTTTTTACAATGAACAGTTCTTC.

As for this clonotype: The junction differs from germline at one of its ends, possibly a read error. The chain joins TRBV6-2 or TRBV6-3 to TRBJ2-2; no firm D call. The CDR3 sequence is 11 residues long. CDR1 is MNHEY and CDR2 is SVGEGT in the germline V gene. CDR3 DNA: TGTGCCCGACGGTTTCCCGGGCAGCTGTTTTTT. This encodes CARRFPGQLFF.

Remarks on this clonotype: A much larger clone lies a single base off, so this may be a read error. This sequence joins TRBV12-3 or TRBV12-4 and TRBJ1-5; D is undetermined. V was clipped by 10 bases and J by 2 bases, with 21 bases between them. The CDR3 loop spans 16 amino acids. In nucleotides, the CDR3 is TGTGCCAACAGCCCTGGACCACGGCAGGGCAATCAGCCCCAGCATTTT. It translates to CANSPGPRQGNQPQHF.

About this clonotype: A much larger clone lies one base from this, so it may be a read error. This chain connects TRBV28 to TRBJ1-2; maybe TRBD1 (5 bases). Germline V gene data show CDR1 as MDHEN and CDR2 as SYDVKM. The CDR3 is 14 amino acids. The CDR3 loop is CAISPAGSAYGYTF. The CDR3 region has the DNA TGTGCCATCAGTCCTGCAGGGAGTGCATATGGCTACACCTTC.

With regard to this clonotype: At one boundary the junction diverges from the germline segment, which might be a read error. The V gene is TRBV4-1, the J gene TRBJ2-5; 7 bases agree with TRBD2. Germline-derived CDR1 and CDR2 are MGHRA and YSYEKL. CDR3 length: 15 residues. The CDR3 sequence is CANSQGEGVGETQYF. The CDR3 DNA is TGCGCCAACAGCCAAGGGGAGGGAGTGGGAGAGACCCAGTACTTC.

This clonotype was counted a single time. One end of the junction does not line up with germline, which may come from a read error. The chain has TRBV5-5 and TRBJ2-1; the D gene is possibly TRBD1 (6 bases). Looked up from germline, CDR1 is SGHKS and CDR2 is YYEKEE (reference sequence). The CDR3 is made up of 15 amino acids. CDR3 DNA: TGTACCAGCAGCTACTCAATTACAGGGACGGATGAACAGTTTTTC. Translated, it gives CTSSYSITGTDEQFF.

The count of this clonotype is one. One end of the junction does not line up with germline, which may come from a read error. V and J are TRBV6-1 and TRBJ2-7, with D tentatively TRBD1 (6 bases). This CDR3 region has 14 residues. The germline V gene encodes CDR1 MNHNS and CDR2 SASEGT. CDR3 region: CASNSLLGAYQQYF. The CDR3 coding sequence is TGTGCCAGCAATTCCCTTCTGGGGGCCTACCAGCAGTACTTT.

DNA of the CDR3: TGCAGCGTCGGGACAGGGTGGAGCGAAGAGCAGTTCTTC. This codes for CSVGTGWSEEQFF. The V and J genes are TRBV29-1 and TRBJ2-1, with 9 bases identical to TRBD1. CDR3 length equals 13 residues. V trimming: 6 bases; J trimming: 10 bases; junction bases outside the gene matches: 10. The germline gives CDR1 SQVTM, CDR2 ANQGSEA.

This clonotype came up a few times. A read error may explain this, as a much larger clone is one base away. The rearrangement links TRBV12-3 or TRBV12-4 to TRBJ2-7; either TRBD1 or TRBD2 may fit D (5 bases each). This CDR3 comprises 16 residues. CDR3 in DNA: TGTGTCAGCAGTCGACGGGGCAGGGCTTACTCCTACGAGCAGTACTTC. Encoded protein: CVSSRRGRAYSYEQYF.

Concerning this clonotype itself: It may be a read error: a sequence one base away is much more abundant. The chain links TRBV20-1 to TRBJ2-1; TRBD1 aligns across 7 bases. In germline, CDR1 is DFQATT, CDR2 SNEGSKA (reference sequence). V dropped 8 bases and J dropped 8; count of bases not matched to a gene: 18. The CDR3 extends over 15 amino acids. CDR3 protein: CSTSHYRGAGDEQFF. The CDR3 region has the DNA TGCAGTACCAGCCACTACAGGGGCGCGGGCGATGAGCAGTTCTTC.

In regard to this clonotype: Compared with germline, one end of the junction differs, possibly owing to a read error. This rearrangement joins TRBV11-2 to TRBJ2-7, with D unresolved. The V gene's germline CDR1 is SGHAT and CDR2 FQNNGV. CDR3 length equals 15 residues. The CDR3 coding sequence is TGTGCCAGTAGCTCGGTGGCAAGCCGGACCTACGAGCAGTACTTC. Translated: CASSSVASRTYEQYF.

As concerns this clonotype: One junction end does not reproduce the germline sequence, and a read error may be involved. This chain connects TRBV11-2 to TRBJ1-1; D is unclear. CDR1 and CDR2 (germline): SGHAT, FQNNGV. CDR3 length: 12 residues. CDR3 amino acids: CARSSRFTEAFF. In DNA form, the CDR3 reads TGTGCCAGGAGCTCGCGGTTCACTGAAGCTTTCTTT.